Below, one T cell receptor beta chain is given with its context. Recruitment covered some 25 US areas and drew participants whose ages spanned roughly 18 to 89 years. Allocation to cohorts depended on clinical history reported by the participants. TCRdb's copy holds only in-frame clones and misses some; the assay was immunoSEQ multiplex PCR. This table has 150,000 to 200,000 clones, approximately 88% appearing once. These data come from a study of blood T cell repertoires in COVID-19. Study-level information: Specimens from acute and convalescent COVID-19 originated in the United States, Italy and Spain. From T cells, B-cell-depleted T cells, or PBMCs came the material, which was cDNA or gDNA.

Trimming took 6 bases from V and 4 from J, leaving 15 bases between them. The length of the CDR3 is 14 residues. CDR1 is MNHEY, CDR2 SVGAGI, per germline. The chain uses TRBV6-5 and TRBJ2-5, with D perhaps TRBD1 (5 bases). The source of this sequence is a woman aged 60 to 75 who had recovered from COVID-19. What was sequenced was PBMCs or T cells enriched from blood (not recorded which). CDR3 protein: CASRLDTLGETQYF. CDR3 DNA sequence: TGTGCCAGCAGATTGGACACCCTAGGAGAGACCCAGTACTTC.